The 25 T cell receptor beta chains listed next were all sequenced from one sample in a study of T cells in Graves' hyperthyroidism and ophthalmopathy. Template material for amplifying TCR beta CDR3 regions consisted of RNA transcripts. Using the HTBI primer set, a first-round RT-PCR was run on the TCR CDR3. MiXCR, run by TCRdb on the multiplex PCR reads, gives a single entry per CDR3 protein. The sample has approximately 610,000 distinct CDR3 sequences, under 15% seen once; the top ten hold roughly 4.5%. Material: blood. The source of these receptors is a woman aged 40 to 50 with Graves' ophthalmopathy.

This clonotype showed up many times. The gene calls are TRBV6-5 and TRBJ2-1; 9 bases agree with TRBD1. Trimming removed 5 bases from V and 5 bases from J; junction bases left unmatched: 10. CDR3 size: 16 residues. CDR1 is MNHEY and CDR2 is SVGAGI in the germline V gene. The chain's CDR3 is CASSHLLGTGHNEQFF. Written as DNA, the CDR3 is TGTGCCAGCAGTCACCTTCTCGGGACAGGGCACAATGAGCAGTTCTTC.

This clonotype was seen many times. The chain links TRBV10-3 to TRBJ2-7; D gene uncertain. V gave up 3 bases and J gave up 3 bases, with 9 bases separating them. Germline CDR1 ENHRY, CDR2 SYGVKD. This CDR3 region has 13 residues. The CDR3 loop is CAISDGIGYEQYF. As DNA, the CDR3 is TGTGCCATCAGTGATGGCATCGGCTACGAGCAGTACTTC.

In this sample, this clonotype turned up many times. The CDR3 nucleotides are TGTGCCATCAGCTGGGACAGGGGCTACGAGCAGTACTTC. This translates into CAISWDRGYEQYF. The chain recombines TRBV10-3 with TRBJ2-7; 10 bases match TRBD1. This CDR3 has 13 amino acids. V gave up 6 bases and J gave up 3 bases; unmatched junction bases: 2. Per the germline V gene, CDR1 is ENHRY and CDR2 is SYGVKD.

This clonotype was recorded at least ten times. The gene calls are TRBV24-1 and TRBJ2-5; D ambiguous. Germline CDR1 and CDR2: KGHDR and SFDVKD. The CDR3 runs to 16 residues. Trimming cost V 3 bases and J 3 bases, with 16 bases left between them. CDR3 sequence: CATSDPSTETEETQYF. DNA of the CDR3: TGTGCCACCAGTGATCCTTCGACTGAAACCGAAGAGACCCAGTACTTC.

The sample holds many counts of this clonotype. This chain links TRBV20-1 with TRBJ2-7; 9 bases match TRBD1. The CDR3 runs to 14 residues. CDR1 DFQATT and CDR2 SNEGSKA come from the germline V gene (reference sequence). V was pared by 6 bases and J by 5 bases, with 11 bases of the junction left unmatched. The CDR3 reads CSAPTGQGLNEQYF. The CDR3 region has the DNA TGCAGTGCACCGACGGGACAGGGCCTTAACGAGCAGTACTTC.

This clonotype was detected once. The V and J genes are TRBV20-1 and TRBJ2-2; the match to TRBD2 covers 14 bases. Germline V CDR1 and CDR2: DFQATT, SNEGSKA (reference sequence). CDR3 size: 16 residues. V lost 5 bases to trimming and J lost 7 bases; unmatched junction nucleotides: 9. The CDR3 coding sequence is TGCAGTGCTCGGACCGGGACTAGCGGGAGTATCGGGGAGCTGTTTTTT. Translated: CSARTGTSGSIGELFF.

This clonotype was found many times. The chain joins TRBV7-2 to TRBJ2-4; 9 nucleotides align to TRBD1. Germline values: CDR1 SGHTA, CDR2 FQGNSA. The CDR3 has 15 residues. After removal of 5 bases from V and 7 bases from J, the junction contained 9 bases not matched to a gene. The CDR3 DNA reads as TGTGCCAGCAGCGTCTCCGTGACAGGGGGGAACATTCAGTACTTC. It specifies CASSVSVTGGNIQYF.

This sequence joins TRBV7-9 and TRBJ2-7; D is perhaps TRBD1 (6 bases). Germline values: CDR1 SEHNR, CDR2 FQNEAQ (reference sequence). The length of the CDR3 is 13 residues. V was clipped by 0 bases and J by 7 bases, with 10 bases between them. The CDR3 is CASSLAGGQEQYF. Written as DNA, the CDR3 is TGTGCCAGCAGCTTAGCAGGGGGACAAGAGCAGTACTTC.

This clonotype showed up many times. This chain joins TRBV12-3 or TRBV12-4 and TRBJ2-2; 9 positions match TRBD1. V was clipped by 10 bases and J by 0 bases; unmatched bases: 9. This CDR3 comprises 16 residues. CDR3 nucleotides: TGTGCCACCTGGACAGGGGCCCCCGCGAACACCGGGGAGCTGTTTTTT. It yields the protein CATWTGAPANTGELFF.

V usage is TRBV12-3 or TRBV12-4 and J usage is TRBJ2-7; D remains ambiguous. V lost 3 bases, J lost 7 bases, and 13 bases lay in between. CDR3 length: 13 residues. The CDR3 here is CASSLREVKEQYF. CDR3 sequence (DNA): TGTGCCAGCAGTTTGCGAGAGGTGAAAGAGCAGTACTTC.

At least ten counts were recorded for this clonotype. V usage is TRBV30 and J usage is TRBJ1-1; possibly TRBD1 for D (5 bases). The CDR3 consists of 12 residues. Germline V CDR1 and CDR2: GTSNPN, SVGIG (reference sequence). The V end was cut by 2 bases, the J end by 11 bases, with 15 bases between. This CDR3 reads CAWSPQSGVAFF. The CDR3 DNA reads as TGTGCCTGGAGTCCCCAGTCGGGGGTTGCTTTCTTT.

This clonotype was counted ten times or more. The V and J genes are TRBV6-5 and TRBJ2-5; either TRBD1 or TRBD2 may supply D (5 bases each). The CDR3 totals 15 residues. CDR1 MNHEY and CDR2 SVGAGI come from the germline V gene. The V end lost 2 bases, the J end lost 5 bases, and 15 bases lay between the germline ends. The CDR3, as DNA: TGTGCCAGCAGTTACCTGGGACCCCCTAATGAGACCCAGTACTTC. It codes for CASSYLGPPNETQYF.

This clonotype turned up a few times. A much larger clone sits a single nucleotide away, making a read error possible. The chain has TRBV15 and TRBJ1-2; D is perhaps TRBD1 (5 bases). This CDR3 is 15 amino acids long. Trimming pared 0 bases from V and 4 bases from J, leaving 12 bases between. Germline V lookup: CDR1 LNHNV, CDR2 YYDKDF (reference sequence). Here the CDR3 DNA reads TGTGCCACCAGCAGAGACAGGGTTCTGGGCTATGGCTACACCTTC. Protein sequence: CATSRDRVLGYGYTF.

This clonotype was seen many times. The chain recombines TRBV6-1 with TRBJ1-2, with a weak D call TRBD1 (5 bases). Per germline, CDR1 MNHNS and CDR2 SASEGT. The CDR3 has 14 amino acids. Trimming took 3 bases from V and 4 from J, leaving 12 bases between them. CDR3 protein: CASSDARGSYGYTF. CDR3 sequence (DNA): TGTGCCAGCAGTGACGCGAGGGGAAGCTATGGCTACACCTTC.

The V and J genes are TRBV20-1 and TRBJ1-1; 11 positions match TRBD1. Looked up from germline, CDR1 is DFQATT and CDR2 is SNEGSKA (reference sequence). The V and J ends lost 2 bases and 6 bases, in that order; junction bases with no gene match: 5. This CDR3 has 14 residues. The CDR3 coding sequence is TGCAGTGCTAGACCTGGGACAGGGGGTCCTGAAGCTTTCTTT. This encodes CSARPGTGGPEAFF.

In its sample, this clonotype was seen once. V and J are TRBV7-2 and TRBJ2-5; TRBD1 or TRBD2 may be the D gene (5 bases each). Trimming took 6 bases from V and 4 from J, leaving 15 bases between them. This CDR3 has 14 residues. Germline lookup yields CDR1 SGHTA and CDR2 FQGNSA. The CDR3 sequence: CASRSPGRGETQYF. The DNA for the CDR3 is TGTGCCAGCAGATCACCGGGACGGGGAGAGACCCAGTACTTC.

This clonotype showed up many times. This chain joins TRBV28 and TRBJ1-5; 7 bases fit TRBD1. CDR1 is MDHEN and CDR2 is SYDVKM in the germline V gene. This CDR3 has 15 amino acids. V shed 7 bases, J shed 5 bases, and the junction held 11 bases outside the gene matches. The CDR3: CASTAEPGGDQPQHF. CDR3 DNA sequence: TGTGCCAGCACCGCGGAGCCAGGGGGGGATCAGCCCCAGCATTTT.

This clonotype has a handful of counts. The V gene is TRBV19, the J gene TRBJ2-4, with D perhaps matching TRBD1 (6 bases). Trimming pared 5 bases from V and 2 bases from J, leaving 16 bases between. This CDR3 contains 16 residues. The germline V gene encodes CDR1 LNHDA and CDR2 SQIVND (reference sequence). The CDR3 here is CASSLQGTWTKNIQYF. The CDR3 DNA reads as TGTGCCAGTAGTTTACAGGGAACCTGGACCAAAAACATTCAGTACTTC. Complete variable domain (other parts from reference TRBV19 and TRBJ2-4): DGGITQSPKYLFRKEGQNVTLSCEQNLNHDAMYWYRQDPGQGLRLIYYSQIVNDFQKGDIAEGYSVSREKKESFPLTVTSAQKNPTAFYLCASSLQGTWTKNIQYFGAGTRLSVL.

V gene TRBV5-1 combines with J gene TRBJ2-5; unclear D gene. From germline, CDR1 is SGHRS and CDR2 YFSETQ. V was pared by 3 bases and J by 5 bases, with 8 bases between. The CDR3 sequence is 12 residues long. The CDR3 protein is CASSWMGETQYF. Here the CDR3 DNA reads TGCGCCAGCAGCTGGATGGGTGAGACCCAGTACTTC.

This clonotype was detected many times. V is TRBV6-2 or TRBV6-3 and J is TRBJ2-2; TRBD2 agrees at 9 bases. V lost 4 bases to trimming and J lost 2 bases; unmatched junction nucleotides: 5. CDR1 MNHEY and CDR2 SVGEGT come from the germline V gene. This CDR3 spans 16 amino acids. The CDR3 here is CASSSYSGGNTGELFF. The CDR3, as DNA: TGTGCCAGCAGTTCCTATAGCGGGGGAAACACCGGGGAGCTGTTTTTT.

This clonotype was picked up many times. The V call is TRBV10-3, the J call TRBJ1-2, with D possibly being TRBD1 (6 bases). This CDR3 contains 12 residues. Germline CDR1 and CDR2: ENHRY and SYGVKD. V was trimmed by 7 bases and J by 6 bases, leaving 12 bases between them. The CDR3 loop is CAINTGLDGYTF. The DNA of the CDR3 is TGTGCCATCAACACAGGGTTGGATGGCTACACCTTC.

This clonotype has a count of ten or more. The rearrangement joins TRBV12-3 or TRBV12-4 to TRBJ2-7; possible D gene TRBD2, 6 bases. This CDR3 is built from 13 residues. V lost 3 bases, J lost 5 bases, and 11 bases lay in between. The CDR3 DNA is TGTGCCAGCAGTTTGTTCGGGGGTGACGAGCAGTACTTC. Translated: CASSLFGGDEQYF.

This clonotype was counted at least ten times. The J gene is TRBJ1-1, the V gene TRBV9, with unresolved D. CDR1 and CDR2 from the germline V gene are SGDLS and YYNGEE. Trimming removed 0 bases at V and 0 bases at J, with 9 bases between. The CDR3 is 15 amino acids. The CDR3 is CASSVVGRMNTEAFF. CDR3 bases: TGTGCCAGCAGCGTAGTCGGACGTATGAACACTGAAGCTTTCTTT.

V usage is TRBV5-1 and J usage is TRBJ2-2, with D unresolved. Trimming removed 1 base at V and 2 bases at J, with 12 bases between. This CDR3 is built from 16 residues. Germline CDR1 and CDR2: SGHRS and YFSETQ. The CDR3 protein is CASSLSASANTGELFF. The CDR3 coding sequence is TGCGCCAGCAGCTTGTCAGCATCAGCCAACACCGGGGAGCTGTTTTTT.

This chain uses TRBV7-3 with TRBJ1-6, with a weak D call TRBD1 (5 bases). In germline, CDR1 is SGHTA, CDR2 FQGTGA. The CDR3 has 15 residues. V gave up 5 bases and J gave up 7 bases, with 15 bases separating them. The CDR3 DNA sequence: TGTGCCAGCAGCCCTGACAGTTCGGTCAATTCACCCCTCCACTTT. The encoded protein is CASSPDSSVNSPLHF.